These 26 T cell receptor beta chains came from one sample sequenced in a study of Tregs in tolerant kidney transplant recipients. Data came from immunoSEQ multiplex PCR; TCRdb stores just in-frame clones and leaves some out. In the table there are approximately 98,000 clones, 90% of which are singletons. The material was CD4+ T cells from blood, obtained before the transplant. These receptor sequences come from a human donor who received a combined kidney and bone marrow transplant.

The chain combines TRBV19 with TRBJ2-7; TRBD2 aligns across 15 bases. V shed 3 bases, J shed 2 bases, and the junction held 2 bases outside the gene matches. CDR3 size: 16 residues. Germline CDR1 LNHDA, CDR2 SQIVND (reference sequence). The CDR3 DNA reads TGTGCCAGTAGTATCGGACTAGCGGGGGGGCCCTACGAGCAGTACTTC. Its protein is CASSIGLAGGPYEQYF.

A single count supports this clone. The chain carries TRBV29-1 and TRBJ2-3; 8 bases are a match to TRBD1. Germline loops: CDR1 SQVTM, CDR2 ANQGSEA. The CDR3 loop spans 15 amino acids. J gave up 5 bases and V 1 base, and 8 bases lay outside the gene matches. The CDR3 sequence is CSVEAGRGRGDTQYF. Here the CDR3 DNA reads TGCAGCGTTGAAGCGGGCAGGGGGCGCGGAGATACGCAGTATTTT.

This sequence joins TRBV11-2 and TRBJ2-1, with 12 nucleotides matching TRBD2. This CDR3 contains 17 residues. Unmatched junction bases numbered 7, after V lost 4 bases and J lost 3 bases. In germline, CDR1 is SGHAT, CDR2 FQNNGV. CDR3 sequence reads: CASSSRTSGNFYNEQFF. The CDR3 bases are TGTGCCAGCAGCTCACGGACTAGCGGGAATTTCTACAATGAGCAGTTCTTC.

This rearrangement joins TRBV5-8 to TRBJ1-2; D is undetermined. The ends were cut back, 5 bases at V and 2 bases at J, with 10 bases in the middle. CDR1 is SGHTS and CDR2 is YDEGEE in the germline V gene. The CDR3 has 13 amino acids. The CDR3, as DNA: TGTGCCAGCAGTAACGGGGAGAACTATGGCTACACCTTC. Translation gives CASSNGENYGYTF.

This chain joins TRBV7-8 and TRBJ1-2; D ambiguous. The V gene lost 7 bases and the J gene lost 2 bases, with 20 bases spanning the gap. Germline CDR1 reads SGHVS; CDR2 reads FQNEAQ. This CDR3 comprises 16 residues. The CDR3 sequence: CASTSRELGPNYGYTF. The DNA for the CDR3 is TGTGCCAGCACCTCACGGGAATTAGGACCGAACTATGGCTACACCTTC.

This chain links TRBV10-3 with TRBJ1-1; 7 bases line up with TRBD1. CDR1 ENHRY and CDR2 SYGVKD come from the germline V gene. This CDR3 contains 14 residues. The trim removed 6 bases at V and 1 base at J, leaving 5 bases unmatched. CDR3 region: CAIRGQVPNTEAFF. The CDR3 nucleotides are TGTGCCATCAGAGGACAGGTTCCGAACACTGAAGCTTTCTTT.

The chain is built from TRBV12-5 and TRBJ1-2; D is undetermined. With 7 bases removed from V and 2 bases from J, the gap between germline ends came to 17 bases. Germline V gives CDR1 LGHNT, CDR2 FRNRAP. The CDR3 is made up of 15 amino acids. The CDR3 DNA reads TGTGCTAGTGCCCTATCCCACCACTTAAACTATGGCTACACCTTC. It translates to CASALSHHLNYGYTF.

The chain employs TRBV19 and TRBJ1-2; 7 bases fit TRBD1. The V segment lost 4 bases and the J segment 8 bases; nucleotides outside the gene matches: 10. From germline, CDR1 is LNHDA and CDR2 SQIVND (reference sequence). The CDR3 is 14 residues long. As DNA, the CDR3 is TGTGCCAGTAGTAGCGACAGGGACCTATCCGGCTACACCTTC. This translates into CASSSDRDLSGYTF.

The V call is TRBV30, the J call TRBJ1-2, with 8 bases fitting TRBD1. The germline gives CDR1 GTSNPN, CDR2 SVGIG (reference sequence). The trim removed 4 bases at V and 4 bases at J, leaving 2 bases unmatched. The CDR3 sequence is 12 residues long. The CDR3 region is CAWTDRAYGYTF. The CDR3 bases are TGTGCCTGGACGGACAGGGCCTATGGCTACACCTTC.

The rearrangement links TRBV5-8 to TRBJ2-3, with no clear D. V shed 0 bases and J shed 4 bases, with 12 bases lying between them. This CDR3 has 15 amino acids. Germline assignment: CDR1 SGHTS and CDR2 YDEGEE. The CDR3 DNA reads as TGTGCCAGCAGCTTGGCCCAGGTGCCGGCAGATACGCAGTATTTT. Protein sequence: CASSLAQVPADTQYF.

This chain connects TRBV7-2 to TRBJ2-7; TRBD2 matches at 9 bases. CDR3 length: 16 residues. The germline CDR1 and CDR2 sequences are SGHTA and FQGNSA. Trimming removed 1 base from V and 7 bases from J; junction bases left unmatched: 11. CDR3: CASSLEAGGVLGEQYF. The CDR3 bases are TGTGCCAGCAGCTTAGAGGCGGGGGGGGTCTTAGGAGAGCAGTACTTC.

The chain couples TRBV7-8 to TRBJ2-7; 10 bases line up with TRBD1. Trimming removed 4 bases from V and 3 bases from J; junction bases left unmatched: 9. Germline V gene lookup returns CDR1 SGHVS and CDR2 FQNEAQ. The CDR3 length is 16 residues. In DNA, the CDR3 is TGTGCCAGCAGCTCGACCCCGGGACAGGGGATCTACGAGCAGTACTTC. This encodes CASSSTPGQGIYEQYF.

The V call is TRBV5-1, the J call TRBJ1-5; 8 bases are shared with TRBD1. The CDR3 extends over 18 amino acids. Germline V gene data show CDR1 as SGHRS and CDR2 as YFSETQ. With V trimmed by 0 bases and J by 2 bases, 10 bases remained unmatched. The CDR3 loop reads CASSLVPQGAGGNQPQHF. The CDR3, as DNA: TGCGCCAGCAGCTTGGTTCCTCAGGGGGCCGGTGGCAATCAGCCCCAGCATTTT.

The CDR3 nucleotides read TGTGCCAGCAGCTTAGTCGGTGGGGGGGTCAACTATGGCTACACCTTC. This encodes CASSLVGGGVNYGYTF. The genes are TRBV7-2 and TRBJ1-2; weak D call: TRBD1 (5 bases). Germline V gene sequence: CDR1 SGHTA, CDR2 FQGNSA. The CDR3 is made up of 16 amino acids. V was shortened by 1 base and J by 2 bases, with 14 bases between the two germline ends.

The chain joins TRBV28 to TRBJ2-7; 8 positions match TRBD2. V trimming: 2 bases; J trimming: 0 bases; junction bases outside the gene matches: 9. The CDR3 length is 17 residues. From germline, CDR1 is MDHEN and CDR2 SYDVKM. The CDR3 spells CASSLAQRGTLSYEQYF. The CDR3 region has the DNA TGTGCCAGCAGTTTAGCCCAGCGGGGGACACTCTCCTACGAGCAGTACTTC.

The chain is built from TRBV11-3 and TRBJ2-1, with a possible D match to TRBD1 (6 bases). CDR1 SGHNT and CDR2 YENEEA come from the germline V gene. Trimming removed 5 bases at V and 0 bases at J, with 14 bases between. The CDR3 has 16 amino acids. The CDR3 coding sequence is TGTGCCAGCAGCCCGAGGGGGAAGAGCTCCTACAATGAGCAGTTCTTC. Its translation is CASSPRGKSSYNEQFF. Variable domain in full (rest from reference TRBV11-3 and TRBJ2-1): EAGVVQSPRYKIIEKKQPVAFWCNPISGHNTLYWYLQNLGQGPELLIRYENEEAVDDSQLPKDRFSAERLKGVDSTLKIQPAELGDSAVYLCASSPRGKSSYNEQFFGPGTRLTVL.

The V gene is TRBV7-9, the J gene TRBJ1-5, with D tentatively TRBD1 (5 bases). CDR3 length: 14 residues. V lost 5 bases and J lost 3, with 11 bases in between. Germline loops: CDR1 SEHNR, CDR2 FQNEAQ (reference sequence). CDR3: CASSADINNQPQHF. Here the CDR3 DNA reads TGTGCCAGCAGCGCGGACATTAACAATCAGCCCCAGCATTTT.

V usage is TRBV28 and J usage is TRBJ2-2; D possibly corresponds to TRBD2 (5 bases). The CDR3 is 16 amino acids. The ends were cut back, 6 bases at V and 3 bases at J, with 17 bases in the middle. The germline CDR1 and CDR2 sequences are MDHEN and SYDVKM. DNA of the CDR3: TGTGCCAGCAGGGAGCTTGAGGGAGTGGACACCGGGGAGCTGTTTTTT. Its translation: CASRELEGVDTGELFF.

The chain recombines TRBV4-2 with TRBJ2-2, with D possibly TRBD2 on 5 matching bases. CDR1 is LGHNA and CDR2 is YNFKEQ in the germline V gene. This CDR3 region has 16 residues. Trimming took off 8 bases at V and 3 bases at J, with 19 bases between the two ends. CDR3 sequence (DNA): TGTGCCAGCCTACTACTAGGGCCCGGGGACACCGGGGAGCTGTTTTTT. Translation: CASLLLGPGDTGELFF.

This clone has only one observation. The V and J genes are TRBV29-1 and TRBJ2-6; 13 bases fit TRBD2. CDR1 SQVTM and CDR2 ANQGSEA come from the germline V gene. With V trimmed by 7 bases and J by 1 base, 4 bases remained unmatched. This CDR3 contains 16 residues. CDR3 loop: CSAPTSGGSGANVLTF. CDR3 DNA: TGCAGCGCTCCGACTAGCGGGGGGTCTGGGGCCAACGTCCTGACTTTC.

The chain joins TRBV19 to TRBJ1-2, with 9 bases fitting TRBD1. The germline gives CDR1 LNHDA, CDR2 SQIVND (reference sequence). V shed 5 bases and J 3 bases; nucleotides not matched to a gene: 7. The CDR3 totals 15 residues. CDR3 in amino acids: CASSPWDRVDYGYTF. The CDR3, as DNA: TGTGCCAGTAGTCCCTGGGACAGGGTTGACTATGGCTACACCTTC.

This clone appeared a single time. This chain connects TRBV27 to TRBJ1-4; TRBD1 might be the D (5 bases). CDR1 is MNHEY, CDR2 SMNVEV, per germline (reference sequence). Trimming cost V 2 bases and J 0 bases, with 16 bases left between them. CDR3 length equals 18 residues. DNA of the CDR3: TGTGCCAGCAGTTTAAAAGGGGCCCGCCTAACAACTAATGAAAAACTGTTTTTT. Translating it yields CASSLKGARLTTNEKLFF.

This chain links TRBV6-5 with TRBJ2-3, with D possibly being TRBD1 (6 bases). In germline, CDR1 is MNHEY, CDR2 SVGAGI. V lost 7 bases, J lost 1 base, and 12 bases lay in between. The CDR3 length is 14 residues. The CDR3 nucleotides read TGTGCCAGCACCAGGGGCAGGGGCACAGATACGCAGTATTTT. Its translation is CASTRGRGTDTQYF.

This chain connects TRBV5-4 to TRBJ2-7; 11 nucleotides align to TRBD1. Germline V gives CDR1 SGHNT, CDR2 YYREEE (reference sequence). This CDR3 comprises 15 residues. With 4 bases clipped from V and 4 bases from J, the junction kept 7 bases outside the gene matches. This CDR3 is CASSHGDRGVYEQYF. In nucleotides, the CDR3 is TGTGCCAGCAGCCATGGGGACAGGGGGGTGTACGAGCAGTACTTC.

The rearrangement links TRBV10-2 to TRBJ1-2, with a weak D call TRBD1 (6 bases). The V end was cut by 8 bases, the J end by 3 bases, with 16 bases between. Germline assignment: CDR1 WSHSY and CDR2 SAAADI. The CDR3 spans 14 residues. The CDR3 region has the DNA TGCGCCAGCGTAAGAGGAGGGGGGGACTATGGCTACACCTTC. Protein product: CASVRGGGDYGYTF.

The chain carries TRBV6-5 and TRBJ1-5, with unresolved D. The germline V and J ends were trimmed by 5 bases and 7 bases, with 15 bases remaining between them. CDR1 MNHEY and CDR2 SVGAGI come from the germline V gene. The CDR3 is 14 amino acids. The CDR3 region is CASSNPGWEQPQHF. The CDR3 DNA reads TGTGCCAGCAGTAACCCCGGGTGGGAGCAGCCCCAGCATTTT.